These 11 T cell receptor beta chains came from one sample sequenced in a study of blood T cell repertoires in COVID-19. Data came from immunoSEQ multiplex PCR; TCRdb stores just in-frame clones and leaves some out. Seen here are around 120,000 clones, more than 70% observed once, and the top ten hold 1.9%. The material sequenced was peripheral blood. The receptors derive from a man in his 70s with acute or convalescent COVID-19.

This chain joins TRBV10-3 and TRBJ1-6, with a possible D match to TRBD1 (6 bases). The CDR3 sequence is 11 residues long. Germline CDR1 ENHRY, CDR2 SYGVKD. The V and J ends lost 10 bases and 9 bases respectively, with 10 bases between them. The CDR3 reads CATRGGSPLHF. The DNA for the CDR3 is TGTGCCACAAGGGGGGGTTCACCCCTCCACTTT.

This chain links TRBV15 with TRBJ1-2, with D possibly matching TRBD1 (5 bases). Trimming took 6 bases from V and 8 from J, leaving 16 bases between them. The CDR3 extends over 13 amino acids. The germline V gene encodes CDR1 LNHNV and CDR2 YYDKDF (reference sequence). CDR3 sequence: CATRQDTVGGYTF. CDR3 DNA: TGTGCCACCAGACAGGACACCGTCGGAGGCTACACCTTC.

In DNA form, the CDR3 reads TGCGCCAGCACCCCGGCAGGTGCCCAGCCCCAGCATTTT. Its protein product is CASTPAGAQPQHF. V and J are TRBV10-2 and TRBJ1-5; D remains ambiguous. Germline V lookup: CDR1 WSHSY, CDR2 SAAADI. This CDR3 spans 13 amino acids. V was pared by 7 bases and J by 7 bases, with 14 bases between.

This chain connects TRBV6-1 to TRBJ1-5, with 7 bases aligning to TRBD1. Germline lookup yields CDR1 MNHNS and CDR2 SASEGT. Trimming at V came to 2 bases and at J to 2 bases, leaving 6 bases not matched to a gene. The CDR3 has 16 residues. For the CDR3, the DNA is TGTGCCAGCAGTGAAAGGGGGCAGGGGGGCAATCAGCCCCAGCATTTT. Translation: CASSERGQGGNQPQHF.

This clone appeared a few times. The rearrangement links TRBV4-2 to TRBJ1-5; no firm D call. Between the trimmed V and J ends, which lost 0 bases and 6 bases, there was a span of 18 bases. Germline CDR1 reads LGHNA; CDR2 reads YNFKEQ. The CDR3 extends over 17 amino acids. The chain's CDR3 is CASSQDLQALRGQPQHF. For the CDR3, the DNA is TGTGCCAGCAGCCAAGATCTCCAGGCCCTGCGGGGTCAGCCCCAGCATTTT.

V gene TRBV25-1 combines with J gene TRBJ1-2; D may be TRBD1 (5 bases). The CDR3 loop spans 14 amino acids. Germline assignment: CDR1 MGHDK and CDR2 SYGVNS. V lost 2 bases and J lost 9, with 16 bases in between. The CDR3 region has the DNA TGTGCCAGCAGTGAACCGGGACTGATTGCTAGCTACACCTTC. Protein: CASSEPGLIASYTF.

V gene TRBV27 combines with J gene TRBJ1-6; D call uncertain. V was cut by 7 bases and J by 0 bases, with 13 bases left in between. Germline-derived CDR1 and CDR2 are MNHEY and SMNVEV (reference sequence). The CDR3 contains 16 residues. The CDR3 DNA reads as TGTGCCAGCACTTTCGAGCGTAGCTCCTATAATTCACCCCTCCACTTT. As protein: CASTFERSSYNSPLHF.

The chain joins TRBV7-9 to TRBJ2-2, with TRBD2 matching over 7 bases. CDR1 SEHNR and CDR2 FQNEAQ come from the germline V gene (reference sequence). J was trimmed by 3 bases and V by 5 bases; bases with no gene match: 9. This CDR3 contains 16 residues. CDR3 loop: CASSERSGGYTGELFF. In nucleotides, the CDR3 is TGTGCCAGCAGCGAGCGGTCGGGGGGTTACACCGGGGAGCTGTTTTTT.

The chain couples TRBV11-2 to TRBJ2-7, with 9 bases matching TRBD1. Trimming removed 3 bases from V and 6 bases from J; junction bases left unmatched: 9. This CDR3 contains 15 residues. Germline V gives CDR1 SGHAT, CDR2 FQNNGV. The DNA of the CDR3 is TGTGCCAGCAGCTTGAACCGGGACAGGGTGGGCGAGCAGTACTTC. Protein product: CASSLNRDRVGEQYF.

The chain uses TRBV10-3 and TRBJ2-7; D remains unclear. V shed 3 bases and J shed 4 bases, with 7 bases lying between them. The CDR3 runs to 12 residues. The germline gives CDR1 ENHRY, CDR2 SYGVKD. The CDR3 loop is CAISEYQYEQYF. CDR3 sequence (DNA): TGTGCCATCAGTGAATATCAGTACGAGCAGTACTTC.

The rearrangement joins TRBV7-9 to TRBJ2-3, with D possibly TRBD1 on 5 matching bases. Trimming stripped 5 bases from V and 8 bases from J, with 17 bases between. Germline V gene lookup returns CDR1 SEHNR and CDR2 FQNEAQ (reference sequence). The CDR3 loop spans 14 amino acids. The CDR3 DNA follows: TGTGCCAGCAGCGGCACAGGACCCCCAGGTACGCAGTATTTT. Its translation: CASSGTGPPGTQYF.